This is a list of T cell receptor beta chains from one sample in a study of shared clonotypes between healthy human individuals. The table came from immunoSEQ multiplex PCR; TCRdb's copy has only in-frame clones and leaves some out. The table records 490,000 or so clones, about 80% of them present only once. The source material was PBMCs. These receptors were collected from a middle-aged woman in good health. Some clones in this sample may be carry-over from other donors' samples. CDR3s include the opening cysteine and the closing phenylalanine or tryptophan. D genes are given only for firm matches. Size values are once, few and many counts, or a class for expanded clones, and some rows have none.

CDR3aa | CDR3nt | d_gene | j_gene | v_gene | abundance
CAWNELSGYNEQFF | TGTGCCTGGAACGAACTTAGCGGTTACAATGAGCAGTTCTTC | . | TRBJ2-1 | TRBV30 | .
CAWESGANVLTF | TGTGCCTGGGAGTCTGGGGCCAACGTCCTGACTTTC | . | TRBJ2-6 | TRBV30 | once
CASSDRAGGSEKLFF | TGTGCCAGCAGTGACAGGGCAGGCGGGAGTGAAAAACTGTTTTTT | . | TRBJ1-4 | TRBV25-1 | .
CASSLDSNTEAFF | TGTGCCAGCAGCTTAGACTCAAACACTGAAGCTTTCTTT | . | TRBJ1-1 | TRBV7-2 | .
CASSPFTGELFF | TGTGCCAGCAGCCCTTTCACCGGGGAGCTGTTTTTT | . | TRBJ2-2 | TRBV7-6 | few
CASSLLGGARRNNEQFF | TGTGCCAGCAGTTTATTAGGGGGGGCGAGGAGAAACAATGAGCAGTTCTTC | . | TRBJ2-1 | TRBV28 | .
CASSFSTGREAFF | TGTGCCAGCAGTTTCTCGACAGGGAGAGAAGCTTTCTTT | TRBD1 | TRBJ1-1 | TRBV28 | few
CASSSGSGNQPQHF | TGTGCCAGCAGCTCGGGGAGTGGCAATCAGCCCCAGCATTTT | . | TRBJ1-5 | TRBV7-9 | once
CATSREGQGETQYF | TGTGCCACCAGCAGAGAGGGACAGGGGGAGACCCAGTACTTC | TRBD1 | TRBJ2-5 | TRBV15 | .
CASSERAAQETQYF | TGTGCCAGCAGTGAAAGGGCAGCCCAAGAGACCCAGTACTTC | . | TRBJ2-5 | TRBV2 | .
CASSYGLAGLDTQYF | TGTGCCAGCAGTTACGGACTAGCGGGATTGGATACGCAGTATTTT | TRBD2 | TRBJ2-3 | TRBV6-6 | .
CASSIDGTSGSVTGELFF | TGTGCCAGTAGTATAGATGGGACTAGCGGGAGTGTGACCGGGGAGCTGTTTTTT | TRBD2 | TRBJ2-2 | TRBV19 | .
CASSPDRGPPNEKLFF | TGTGCCAGCTCACCGGACAGGGGGCCACCTAATGAAAAACTGTTTTTT | TRBD1 | TRBJ1-4 | TRBV18 | .
CASSSQSGVSTDTQYF | TGTGCCAGCAGCTCCCAAAGCGGGGTTAGCACAGATACGCAGTATTTT | TRBD2 | TRBJ2-3 | TRBV11-2 | .
CASSPDRGARGYGYTF | TGTGCCAGCAGCCCCGACAGGGGGGCGCGGGGCTATGGCTACACCTTC | TRBD1 | TRBJ1-2 | TRBV7-2 | once
CASSPRGTSGKNGELFF | TGTGCCAGTAGTCCCAGGGGGACTAGCGGGAAGAACGGGGAGCTGTTTTTT | TRBD2 | TRBJ2-2 | TRBV19 | .
CASSEGRGLGADTQYF | TGTGCCAGCAGTGAAGGCAGGGGGTTAGGGGCAGATACGCAGTATTTT | TRBD1 | TRBJ2-3 | TRBV2 | .
CASSLRPGNYGYTF | TGTGCCAGCAGCTTACGGCCGGGGAACTATGGCTACACCTTC | . | TRBJ1-2 | TRBV7-2 | .
CASSYVPGFTEAFF | TGTGCCAGCAGTTACGTTCCGGGGTTCACTGAAGCTTTCTTT | . | TRBJ1-1 | TRBV6-6 | many
CASSIDRINQPQHF | TGTGCCAGTAGTATTGATCGGATCAATCAGCCCCAGCATTTT | . | TRBJ1-5 | TRBV19 | few
CASSLGLAFSDTQYF | TGTGCCAGCAGCCTGGGACTAGCGTTCTCCGATACGCAGTATTTT | TRBD2 | TRBJ2-3 | TRBV5-8 | .
CAWSKDTGTEAFF | TGTGCCTGGAGTAAGGACACTGGCACTGAAGCTTTCTTT | . | TRBJ1-1 | TRBV30 | .
CASRNTYEQYF | TGTGCCAGCCGTAACACCTACGAGCAGTACTTC | . | TRBJ2-7 | TRBV27 | .
CASSTAGGRGETQYF | TGTGCCAGTAGTACAGCGGGAGGGCGGGGGGAGACCCAGTACTTC | TRBD2 | TRBJ2-5 | TRBV19 | many
CASSQPLVGQSDGYTF | TGTGCCAGCAGTCAACCTCTCGTCGGACAGTCGGATGGCTACACCTTC | . | TRBJ1-2 | TRBV28 | .
CASSPRQASSYEQYF | TGCGCCAGCAGCCCGCGACAGGCTTCTTCCTACGAGCAGTACTTC | . | TRBJ2-7 | TRBV5-1 | .
CASSLQGRARRSDTEAFF | TGTGCCAGCAGCTTACAGGGACGGGCTAGGAGGTCGGACACTGAAGCTTTCTTT | . | TRBJ1-1 | TRBV21-1 | .
CASTSSRAGENGYTF | TGTGCCAGCACCTCGTCCAGGGCGGGTGAGAATGGCTACACCTTC | . | TRBJ1-2 | TRBV2 | .
CASSVSSGETQYF | TGTGCCAGCAGCGTCAGCTCTGGAGAGACCCAGTACTTC | . | TRBJ2-5 | TRBV7-3 | .
CAIADRDNEKLFF | TGTGCCATCGCGGACAGGGATAATGAAAAACTGTTTTTT | TRBD1 | TRBJ1-4 | TRBV10-3 | .
CASSLVAGGEQYF | TGTGCCAGCAGCTTAGTGGCTGGGGGCGAGCAGTACTTC | . | TRBJ2-7 | TRBV11-3 | few
CASSLDPGADTEAFF | TGTGCCAGCAGCTTAGATCCAGGGGCGGACACTGAAGCTTTCTTT | . | TRBJ1-1 | TRBV7-2 | once
CAWTKGGNEQFF | TGTGCCTGGACTAAAGGGGGCAATGAGCAGTTCTTC | . | TRBJ2-1 | TRBV30 | .
CASSRGVSTDTQYF | TGTGCCAGCAGCCGAGGCGTCTCCACAGATACGCAGTATTTT | . | TRBJ2-3 | TRBV7-2 | .
CASSTRDRVNNEQFF | TGTGCCAGTAGTACCCGGGACAGGGTCAACAATGAGCAGTTCTTC | TRBD1 | TRBJ2-1 | TRBV19 | .
CASSLSPRPEAFF | TGTGCCAGCAGTTTATCGCCACGTCCTGAAGCTTTCTTT | . | TRBJ1-1 | TRBV28 | .
CASSGDRGFYEQYF | TGTGCCAGCAGTGGGGACAGGGGATTCTACGAGCAGTACTTC | TRBD1 | TRBJ2-7 | TRBV6-1 | .
CASSLEPGGEQYF | TGTGCCAGCAGCTTAGAACCAGGGGGCGAGCAGTACTTC | TRBD1 | TRBJ2-7 | TRBV7-2 | few
CASNPTGGGTEAFF | TGTGCCAGTAACCCGACAGGAGGGGGTACTGAAGCTTTCTTT | . | TRBJ1-1 | TRBV19 | .
CASSLAPVMDTEAFF | TGTGCCAGCAGCTTAGCCCCGGTGATGGACACTGAAGCTTTCTTT | . | TRBJ1-1 | TRBV7-2 | .
CASSLMGQSTDTQYF | TGTGCCAGCAGCTTAATGGGACAGTCCACAGATACGCAGTATTTT | TRBD1 | TRBJ2-3 | TRBV5-8 | .
CASSLLRREYNEQFF | TGCGCCAGCAGCTTACTAAGGCGGGAGTACAATGAGCAGTTCTTC | TRBD2 | TRBJ2-1 | TRBV5-1 | .
CASSASSGSRNNEQFF | TGTGCCAGCAGCGCCTCCAGCGGGAGTAGAAACAATGAGCAGTTCTTC | TRBD2 | TRBJ2-1 | TRBV9 | once
CATSKLTLSGNDEQFF | TGTGCCACCAGCAAATTGACCCTTTCGGGGAACGATGAGCAGTTCTTC | . | TRBJ2-1 | TRBV15 | .
CASSPRTSGRKAGELFF | TGTGCCAGCAGCCCGAGGACTAGCGGGAGGAAAGCCGGGGAGCTGTTTTTT | TRBD2 | TRBJ2-2 | TRBV7-3 | .
CASSAGLAGRRAGELFF | TGTGCCAGCAGCGCAGGACTAGCGGGAAGAAGAGCCGGGGAGCTGTTTTTT | TRBD2 | TRBJ2-2 | TRBV9 | few
CAWGALAMDTEAFF | TGTGCCTGGGGGGCTTTAGCAATGGACACTGAAGCTTTCTTT | . | TRBJ1-1 | TRBV30 | few
CASGAGGGWLGNTIYF | TGTGCCAGCGGAGCGGGCGGAGGGTGGTTGGGAAACACCATATATTTT | . | TRBJ1-3 | TRBV28 | many
CASSSGGGRRTEAFF | TGTGCCAGTAGTTCTGGGGGGGGTAGAAGGACTGAAGCTTTCTTT | . | TRBJ1-1 | TRBV19 | few
CASSLRVGHASPYEQYF | TGCGCCAGCAGCTTGCGAGTCGGACACGCCTCACCTTACGAGCAGTACTTC | . | TRBJ2-7 | TRBV5-1 | .
CGLESSGNTIYF | TGTGGTCTGGAGAGCTCTGGAAACACCATATATTTT | . | TRBJ1-3 | TRBV7-9 | .
CASSLGLNSYNEQFF | TGCGCCAGCAGCTTGGGACTTAATTCCTACAATGAGCAGTTCTTC | . | TRBJ2-1 | TRBV5-1 | .